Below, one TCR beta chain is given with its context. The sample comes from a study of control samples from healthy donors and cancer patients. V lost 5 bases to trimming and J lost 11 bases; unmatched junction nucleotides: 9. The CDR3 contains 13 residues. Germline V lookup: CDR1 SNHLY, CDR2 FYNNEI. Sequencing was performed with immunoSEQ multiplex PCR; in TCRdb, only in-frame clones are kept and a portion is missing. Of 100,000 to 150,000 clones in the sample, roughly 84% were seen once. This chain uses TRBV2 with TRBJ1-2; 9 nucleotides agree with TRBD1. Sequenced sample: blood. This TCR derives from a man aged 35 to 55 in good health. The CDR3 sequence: CASSFRDRVGYTF. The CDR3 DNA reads TGTGCCAGCAGTTTCCGGGACAGGGTAGGGTACACCTTC.